The 9 T cell receptor beta chains below come from one sample, sequenced in a study of identical twins (dated by TCRdb to 2016 to 2017). Library construction relied on 5' RACE. Sequencing relied on an Illumina HiSeq 2000. Through fastp at Q25 and MiXCR, TCRdb rebuilt clones from the public reads, retaining in-frame beta chains. CDR3 protein sequences are deduplicated, and each keeps its most common genes and DNA. The sample data list 450,000 to 650,000 distinct CDR3 sequences, and nearly 10% of these were observed just once. The top ten clones comprise 2.5% to 3.5% of the sample. In addition, the sample was reused for a study of yellow fever vaccine responses in identical twins.

The sample consisted of PBMCs. All receptors derive from a woman aged 18 to 35 in good health.

This clonotype was found many times. The chain couples TRBV6-1 to TRBJ1-1, with D possibly matching TRBD1 (6 bases). The V end lost 6 bases, the J end lost 4 bases, and 21 bases lay between the germline ends. CDR1 is MNHNS and CDR2 is SASEGT in the germline V gene. The CDR3 is 16 amino acids. The CDR3 here is CASRTPTGPGGTEAFF. The CDR3 DNA reads TGTGCCAGCAGGACTCCTACAGGGCCGGGTGGCACTGAAGCTTTCTTT.

A note on this clonotype: One junction end disagrees with the germline gene, perhaps due to a read error. This chain uses TRBV7-7 with TRBJ1-1; D may be TRBD1 (5 bases). The CDR3 runs to 15 residues. Germline V lookup: CDR1 SSHAT, CDR2 FNYEAQ (reference sequence). The CDR3 bases are TGTGCTAGCAGCCCTCTTAACGGGGGAGTCACTGAAGCTTTCTTT. It codes for CASSPLNGGVTEAFF. The whole variable domain, remainder taken from reference TRBV7-7 and TRBJ1-1, is GAGVSQSPRYKVTKRGQDVTLRCDPISSHATLYWYQQALGQGPEFLTYFNYEAQPDKSGLPSDRFSAERPEGSISTLTIQRTEQRDSAMYRCASSPLNGGVTEAFFGQGTRLTVV.

The genes are TRBV28 and TRBJ2-5, with 11 bases matching TRBD2. CDR3 size: 15 residues. V lost 6 bases, J lost 4 bases, and 7 bases stayed unmatched. The germline gives CDR1 MDHEN, CDR2 SYDVKM. The CDR3 here is CASRLLAGVGETQYF. DNA of the CDR3: TGTGCCAGCAGGCTACTAGCGGGAGTGGGAGAGACCCAGTACTTC.

The CDR3 nucleotides are TGTGCCAGCAGTTACAGACTAGCGGGAGAGGGTACGCAGTATTTT. This encodes CASSYRLAGEGTQYF. The J gene is TRBJ2-3, the V gene TRBV6-2 or TRBV6-3, with 12 bases that match TRBD2. J was trimmed by 8 bases and V by 2 bases; bases with no gene match: 5. The CDR3 has 15 residues. Looked up from germline, CDR1 is MNHEY and CDR2 is SVGEGT.

The rearrangement links TRBV9 to TRBJ2-7; TRBD2 agrees at 7 bases. This CDR3 has 15 amino acids. CDR1 is SGDLS, CDR2 YYNGEE, per germline. With 0 bases clipped from V and 0 bases from J, the junction kept 3 bases outside the gene matches. This CDR3 is CASSVGAGVSYEQYF. CDR3 bases: TGTGCCAGCAGCGTAGGGGCGGGAGTCTCCTACGAGCAGTACTTC.

Only a few counts were recorded for this clonotype. The J gene is TRBJ2-7, the V gene TRBV6-2 or TRBV6-3; 10 nucleotides line up with TRBD2. The CDR3 runs 14 residues. J lost 2 bases, V lost 8 bases, and 6 bases had no gene match. Germline lookup yields CDR1 MNHEY and CDR2 SVGEGT. CDR3 in DNA: TGTGCCAGCGGCCTAGCGGGAGAACCCTACGAGCAGTACTTC. Amino acid sequence: CASGLAGEPYEQYF.

The genes are TRBV19 and TRBJ1-5; a weak D match, TRBD1 (6 bases). Trimming cost V 10 bases and J 1 base, with 17 bases left between them. CDR3 length equals 15 residues. Germline lookup yields CDR1 LNHDA and CDR2 SQIVND (reference sequence). CDR3 sequence reads: CATSPTGGSNQPQHF. Here the CDR3 DNA reads TGTGCCACCTCGCCGACAGGAGGGAGCAATCAGCCCCAGCATTTT.

This chain uses TRBV4-3 with TRBJ2-6, with unresolved D. The ends were cut back, 6 bases at V and 5 bases at J, with 11 bases in the middle. Germline V CDR1 and CDR2: LGHNA, YSLEER. This CDR3 contains 14 residues. The CDR3 sequence: CASSPNFRANVLTF. Here the CDR3 DNA reads TGCGCCAGCAGTCCAAACTTCCGGGCCAACGTCCTGACTTTC.

The chain carries TRBV19 and TRBJ2-1, with D tentatively TRBD2 (6 bases). This CDR3 comprises 15 residues. CDR1 is LNHDA and CDR2 is SQIVND in the germline V gene (reference sequence). Trimming left V 7 bases short and J 4 bases short, with 17 bases between. CDR3 region: CASTPGGRTYNEQFF. CDR3 DNA sequence: TGTGCCAGTACCCCTGGGGGGAGAACTTACAATGAGCAGTTCTTC.